A selection of T cell receptor beta chains follows, all from one sample in a study of identical twins. TCRdb recomputed calls from the 5' RACE reads with MiXCR, one row per CDR3 protein. Counted here are some 790,000 distinct CDR3 sequences, 15% to 20% occurring once; the ten biggest clones make up 13%. These data are also associated with another study on T cells expressing NK-cell markers.

Sequencing was done on a sample of PBMCs. These receptors came from a woman between 18 and 30 years old in good health. Both conserved end residues are part of each CDR3. D genes are given only for firm matches. Size tells how often a clone was seen (once, few, many) or the class of an expanded clone, and some rows leave it out.

j_call: TRBJ2-7
v_call: TRBV6-2/TRBV6-3
clone_size: few
d_call: .
cdr3_nt: TGTGCCAGCAGCCACTGGGACGCCTACGAGCAGTACTTC
cdr3_aa: CASSHWDAYEQYF

j_call: TRBJ2-1
v_call: TRBV6-5
clone_size: few
d_call: .
cdr3_nt: TGTGCCAGCAATAGAGGGGAAGACCGCAATGAGCAGTTCTTC
cdr3_aa: CASNRGEDRNEQFF

j_call: TRBJ2-1
v_call: TRBV12-3/TRBV12-4
clone_size: many
d_call: TRBD2
cdr3_nt: TGTGCCTCAGAGGCGGGGGGGCGATACAATGAGCAGTTCTTC
cdr3_aa: CASEAGGRYNEQFF

j_call: TRBJ2-2
v_call: TRBV2
clone_size: .
d_call: .
cdr3_nt: TGTGCCAGCAGTGAAGGGGGCCTCGGGGCCGGGGAGCTGTTTTTT
cdr3_aa: CASSEGGLGAGELFF

j_call: TRBJ1-5
v_call: TRBV20-1
clone_size: many
d_call: .
cdr3_nt: TGCAGTGCTAGAGGGGGAGGCAATCAGCCCCAGCATTTT
cdr3_aa: CSARGGGNQPQHF

j_call: TRBJ2-5
v_call: TRBV5-1
clone_size: few
d_call: .
cdr3_nt: TGCGCCAGCAGAGAGACGGGGGAGGCCCACCAAGAGACCCAGTACTTC
cdr3_aa: CASRETGEAHQETQYF

j_call: TRBJ1-5
v_call: TRBV20-1
clone_size: many
d_call: TRBD1
cdr3_nt: TGCAGTGCCGCGACAGGGGATAAGCCCCAGCATTTT
cdr3_aa: CSAATGDKPQHF

j_call: TRBJ2-1
v_call: TRBV12-3/TRBV12-4
clone_size: few
d_call: TRBD2
cdr3_nt: TGTGCCAGCAGTTTACTGGCGGGAGTATTTGAGCAGTTCTTC
cdr3_aa: CASSLLAGVFEQFF

j_call: TRBJ1-3
v_call: TRBV11-2
clone_size: few
d_call: .
cdr3_nt: TGTGCCAGCAGCTTAGAGACCCAGGGGACCACCATATATTTT
cdr3_aa: CASSLETQGTTIYF

j_call: TRBJ2-7
v_call: TRBV4-1
clone_size: .
d_call: .
cdr3_nt: TGCGCCAGCAGCCAAGTGGGGCTGGAGACTAGGAGCTCCTACGAGCAGTACTTC
cdr3_aa: CASSQVGLETRSSYEQYF

j_call: TRBJ2-3
v_call: TRBV5-1
clone_size: .
d_call: TRBD2
cdr3_nt: TGCGCCAGCAGCTGGGGGACTAGCGGGAGGGCCGCAGATACGCAGTATTTT
cdr3_aa: CASSWGTSGRAADTQYF

j_call: TRBJ2-1
v_call: TRBV29-1
clone_size: .
d_call: TRBD1
cdr3_nt: TGCAGCGTTGAAGTGGAAGGACAGGCCTACAATGAGCAGTTCTTC
cdr3_aa: CSVEVEGQAYNEQFF

j_call: TRBJ2-2
v_call: TRBV12-3/TRBV12-4
clone_size: few
d_call: .
cdr3_nt: TGTGCCAGCAGTTTCAGGGGCGGACAGAACACCGGGGAGCTGTTTTTT
cdr3_aa: CASSFRGGQNTGELFF

j_call: TRBJ1-6
v_call: TRBV20-1
clone_size: few
d_call: .
cdr3_nt: TGCAGTGCTAGAGCACAGGGTCCGCGTTCACCCCTCCACTTT
cdr3_aa: CSARAQGPRSPLHF

j_call: TRBJ1-2
v_call: TRBV20-1
clone_size: .
d_call: .
cdr3_nt: TGCAGTGCTGATGACGGGGGTGACTATGGCTACACCTTC
cdr3_aa: CSADDGGDYGYTF

j_call: TRBJ1-6
v_call: TRBV12-3/TRBV12-4
clone_size: .
d_call: .
cdr3_nt: TGTGCCAGCAGGGGAGGGGGTTATAATTCACCCCTCCACTTT
cdr3_aa: CASRGGGYNSPLHF

j_call: TRBJ2-3
v_call: TRBV5-4
clone_size: few
d_call: TRBD2
cdr3_nt: TGTGCCAGCAGCCCCGTGGGCGCGGGGGTTGAATCAGATACGCAGTATTTT
cdr3_aa: CASSPVGAGVESDTQYF

j_call: TRBJ1-1
v_call: TRBV5-6
clone_size: few
d_call: .
cdr3_nt: TGTGCCAGCAGCTTTGGGCCAGGGCCTACTGAAGCTTTCTTT
cdr3_aa: CASSFGPGPTEAFF

j_call: TRBJ2-7
v_call: TRBV29-1
clone_size: .
d_call: .
cdr3_nt: TGCAGCGTGGGGCTCTATACAGCCTACGAGCAGTACTTC
cdr3_aa: CSVGLYTAYEQYF

j_call: TRBJ1-3
v_call: TRBV24-1
clone_size: few
d_call: .
cdr3_nt: TGTGCCACCAGTAGTCCCACTTCTGGAAACACCATATATTTT
cdr3_aa: CATSSPTSGNTIYF

j_call: TRBJ1-5
v_call: TRBV30
clone_size: .
d_call: .
cdr3_nt: TGTGCCTGGAGTGTTGGACGGGCCAATCAGCCCCAGCATTTT
cdr3_aa: CAWSVGRANQPQHF

j_call: TRBJ1-4
v_call: TRBV5-1
clone_size: many
d_call: .
cdr3_nt: TGCGCCAGCAGCTCCGGAGGGGCAGGGTCTTATGAAAAACTGTTTTTT
cdr3_aa: CASSSGGAGSYEKLFF

j_call: TRBJ2-7
v_call: TRBV7-8
clone_size: few
d_call: .
cdr3_nt: TGTGCCAGCAGGTCCGACAGAGGGCAGTACTTC
cdr3_aa: CASRSDRGQYF

j_call: TRBJ2-2
v_call: TRBV10-3
clone_size: .
d_call: .
cdr3_nt: TGTGCCATCAGTGGCATACTATACGGTGACACCGGGGAGCTGTTTTTT
cdr3_aa: CAISGILYGDTGELFF

j_call: TRBJ2-1
v_call: TRBV9
clone_size: .
d_call: .
cdr3_nt: TGTGCCAGCAGCAAACTAGCGTTGGGGGCTAATGAGCAGTTCTTC
cdr3_aa: CASSKLALGANEQFF

j_call: TRBJ2-7
v_call: TRBV7-2
clone_size: .
d_call: TRBD1
cdr3_nt: TGTGCCAGCAACCCCGGGACAGCTCCTTCCGAGCAGTACTTC
cdr3_aa: CASNPGTAPSEQYF

j_call: TRBJ2-5
v_call: TRBV29-1
clone_size: few
d_call: TRBD1
cdr3_nt: TGCTCCATGATTGCTGGGACAGGGGAGCAGACCCAGTACTTC
cdr3_aa: CSMIAGTGEQTQYF

j_call: TRBJ2-3
v_call: TRBV12-3/TRBV12-4
clone_size: .
d_call: TRBD2
cdr3_nt: TGTGCCAGCAGGCTAGCGGGGGGTTCAGATACGCAGTATTTT
cdr3_aa: CASRLAGGSDTQYF

j_call: TRBJ2-7
v_call: TRBV7-2
clone_size: .
d_call: .
cdr3_nt: TGTGCCAGCAGCTTCCCCAGGGCTTCGGGATACGAGCAGTACTTC
cdr3_aa: CASSFPRASGYEQYF

j_call: TRBJ1-5
v_call: TRBV7-9
clone_size: many
d_call: .
cdr3_nt: TGTGCCAGCAGCTTATTGGGTGATCAGCCCCAGCATTTT
cdr3_aa: CASSLLGDQPQHF

j_call: TRBJ1-1
v_call: TRBV15
clone_size: .
d_call: .
cdr3_nt: TGTGCCACCAGCAGATCCGGGACGGGGGGTCCTGAAGCTTTCTTT
cdr3_aa: CATSRSGTGGPEAFF

j_call: TRBJ2-1
v_call: TRBV21-1
clone_size: .
d_call: .
cdr3_nt: TGCTCCGCGAGGACAGGGTTCCACAATGAGCAGTTCTTC
cdr3_aa: CSARTGFHNEQFF

j_call: TRBJ1-2
v_call: TRBV9
clone_size: .
d_call: TRBD1
cdr3_nt: TGTGCCAGCAGCGGACAGGGTAACTATGGCTACACCTTC
cdr3_aa: CASSGQGNYGYTF

j_call: TRBJ2-7
v_call: TRBV7-9
clone_size: .
d_call: .
cdr3_nt: TGTGCCAGCACGCCACGAGGGGAGGCAGTGCCTAGGGTATTC
cdr3_aa: CASTPRGEAVPRVF

j_call: TRBJ1-1
v_call: TRBV7-9
clone_size: .
d_call: .
cdr3_nt: TGTGCCAGCAGCTTCACGGTGAAATTTGCAACTGAAGCTTTCTTT
cdr3_aa: CASSFTVKFATEAFF

j_call: TRBJ2-5
v_call: TRBV7-8
clone_size: .
d_call: .
cdr3_nt: TGTGCCAGCAGCTTATTGGTGGGGGGCCAAGAGACCCAGTACTTC
cdr3_aa: CASSLLVGGQETQYF

j_call: TRBJ2-7
v_call: TRBV29-1
clone_size: .
d_call: .
cdr3_nt: TGCAGCGTTGACCGGGTTTCGAGGGAGCAGTACTTC
cdr3_aa: CSVDRVSREQYF

j_call: TRBJ1-2
v_call: TRBV5-6
clone_size: few
d_call: .
cdr3_nt: TGTGCCAGCAGCTCCGACGTTGTCTATGGCTACACCTTC
cdr3_aa: CASSSDVVYGYTF

j_call: TRBJ1-5
v_call: TRBV7-2
clone_size: many
d_call: .
cdr3_nt: TGTGCCAGCAGAGGTACCAATCAGCCCCAGCATTTT
cdr3_aa: CASRGTNQPQHF

j_call: TRBJ1-5
v_call: TRBV12-3/TRBV12-4
clone_size: .
d_call: .
cdr3_nt: TGTGCCAGCAGTACCCCGGTGGAAGCTTATCAGCCCCAGCATTTT
cdr3_aa: CASSTPVEAYQPQHF

j_call: TRBJ2-3
v_call: TRBV29-1
clone_size: .
d_call: TRBD2
cdr3_nt: TGCAGCGTTTCTGGACTAGCGATCCCCACAGATACGCAGTATTTT
cdr3_aa: CSVSGLAIPTDTQYF

j_call: TRBJ2-7
v_call: TRBV5-6
clone_size: many
d_call: .
cdr3_nt: TGTGCCAGCAGCTTGGGGGGGCTTAGCTCCTACGAGCAGTACTTC
cdr3_aa: CASSLGGLSSYEQYF

j_call: TRBJ2-4
v_call: TRBV6-1
clone_size: .
d_call: .
cdr3_nt: TGTGCCAGCAGCCCCCGGGTCCTAGCCAAAAACATTCAGTACTTC
cdr3_aa: CASSPRVLAKNIQYF

j_call: TRBJ1-1
v_call: TRBV12-3/TRBV12-4
clone_size: many
d_call: TRBD1
cdr3_nt: TGTGCCAGCAGCTGGACAGGGGGCATTGAAGCTTTCTTT
cdr3_aa: CASSWTGGIEAFF

j_call: TRBJ2-5
v_call: TRBV20-1
clone_size: .
d_call: .
cdr3_nt: TGCAGTGCTAGACTGCGGGACCTCCATAAAGAGACCCAGTACTTC
cdr3_aa: CSARLRDLHKETQYF